This TCR beta chain was obtained from a study of blood T cell repertoires in COVID-19. The overall study: COVID-19 samples, acute and convalescent, were from the United States, Italy and Spain. Sample material is recorded as cDNA or gDNA derived from T cells, B-cell-depleted T cells, or PBMCs.

The method was immunoSEQ multiplex PCR; TCRdb's version includes in-frame clones alone and lacks a portion of them. This sample has about 160,000 clones, with approximately 85% found just once. This clone was seen more than once but under ten times. V lost 6 bases, J lost 1 base, and 8 bases stayed unmatched. Germline V gene data show CDR1 as MNHEY and CDR2 as SMNVEV (reference sequence). The CDR3 contains 15 residues. Seattle participants joined during active infection and were tracked over time. This clonotype was sampled from a woman aged 60-70 years with COVID-19, enrolled during active disease. The sequencing input was peripheral blood. The chain couples TRBV27 to TRBJ1-1, with TRBD1 matching 7 bases. In nucleotides, the CDR3 is TGTGCCAGCAGCACCGCCGGACAGGCGAACACTGAAGCTTTCTTT. Its translation is CASSTAGQANTEAFF.